The 6 T cell receptor beta chains below come from one sample, sequenced in a study of graft-versus-host responses after intestinal transplantation. The method was immunoSEQ multiplex PCR; TCRdb's version includes in-frame clones alone and lacks a portion of them. The sample carries around 78,000 clones, around 90% recorded once. No antigen has been assigned to these receptors. Sequenced here: unstimulated CD8+ T cells sorted from spleen or lymph node cells, sampled before transplant. These receptors all come from a human donor who was the organ donor for an intestinal transplant.

This chain connects TRBV6-1 to TRBJ1-1; D possibly corresponds to TRBD1 (6 bases). The CDR3 runs 12 residues. Trimming cost V 5 bases and J 7 bases, with 11 bases left between them. Germline V lookup: CDR1 MNHNS, CDR2 SASEGT. The CDR3 region is CASSLQGVEAFF. The CDR3, as DNA: TGTGCCAGCAGTTTACAGGGTGTTGAAGCTTTCTTT.

The chain combines TRBV4-1 with TRBJ1-5; 8 bases line up with TRBD1. Germline V gene lookup returns CDR1 MGHRA and CDR2 YSYEKL. The CDR3 spans 15 residues. V shed 4 bases and J 4 bases; nucleotides not matched to a gene: 6. The chain's CDR3 is CASSLTGQGNQPQHF. The CDR3 DNA sequence: TGCGCCAGCAGCCTGACTGGACAGGGTAATCAGCCCCAGCATTTT.

The chain has TRBV10-1 and TRBJ1-1, with 10 bases fitting TRBD1. Germline CDR1 reads WNHNN; CDR2 reads SYGVQD (reference sequence). The CDR3 covers 13 residues. V trimming: 6 bases; J trimming: 6 bases; junction bases outside the gene matches: 4. The CDR3 loop is CASRRQGASEAFF. The CDR3 nucleotides read TGCGCCAGCAGACGACAGGGGGCCTCTGAAGCTTTCTTT.

The rearrangement links TRBV29-1 to TRBJ2-3; D may be TRBD1 (6 bases). The CDR3 is made up of 17 amino acids. V gave up 5 bases and J gave up 0 bases, with 21 bases separating them. CDR1 is SQVTM, CDR2 ANQGSEA, per germline. CDR3 nucleotide sequence: TGCAGCGTTAACCGGGACAAGACTCGAGATAGCACAGATACGCAGTATTTT. This gives the protein CSVNRDKTRDSTDTQYF.

V gene TRBV7-3 combines with J gene TRBJ1-1; D gene ambiguous. There are 13 residues in the CDR3. The V gene's germline CDR1 is SGHTA and CDR2 FQGTGA. The V end lost 5 bases, the J end lost 4 bases, and 11 bases lay between the germline ends. The CDR3 DNA is TGTGCCAGCAGCCCTGCTCCGGGCACTGAAGCTTTCTTT. Encoded protein: CASSPAPGTEAFF.

V usage is TRBV6-1 and J usage is TRBJ2-4, with D perhaps being TRBD1 or TRBD2 (5 bases each). Trimming removed 2 bases from V and 0 bases from J, with 14 bases in between. CDR1 and CDR2 (germline): MNHNS, SASEGT. This CDR3 spans 17 amino acids. The CDR3 loop reads CASSELVGALAKNIQYF. Here the CDR3 DNA reads TGTGCCAGCAGTGAATTAGTCGGGGCTCTAGCCAAAAACATTCAGTACTTC.